A single sample is the source of the 21 T cell receptor beta chains below, sequenced in a study of CD8+CD57+ T cells in acquired aplastic anemia. Researchers used genomic DNA as the template to profile TCR beta VDJ and CDR3. Using its own MiXCR run on the reads, TCRdb lists one record per CDR3 protein. The table includes a few hundred thousand distinct CDR3 sequences, about 70% detected once. Sequencing was performed on sorted CD4+, CD8+, or CD8+CD57+ T cells (not recorded which) from PBMCs. The receptor source for this set is a human donor in good health, serving as a control.

The rearrangement links TRBV9 to TRBJ1-4; D not certain. CDR3 length: 14 amino acids. Trimming stripped 6 bases from V and 10 bases from J, with 19 bases between. Germline V gene data show CDR1 as SGDLS and CDR2 as YYNGEE. CDR3 nucleotide sequence: TGTGCCAGCATCGGGTCGGTACCAGTTGGAAAACTGTTTTTT. This translates into CASIGSVPVGKLFF.

Points on this clonotype: One end of the junction is discordant with germline, which a read error may explain. The chain joins TRBV2 to TRBJ2-1, with a weak D call TRBD2 (5 bases). The CDR3 consists of 13 residues. Germline V gene lookup returns CDR1 SNHLY and CDR2 FYNNEI. CDR3 DNA: TGTGCCAGCAGCTTGGGCGACTACGATGAGGAGTTCTTC. This codes for CASSLGDYDEEFF. Drawing the rest from reference TRBV2 and TRBJ2-1, the complete variable domain is EPEVTQTPSHQVTQMGQEVILRCVPISNHLYFYWYRQILGQKVEFLVSFYNNEISEKSEIFDDQFSVERPDGSNFTLKIRSTKLEDSAMYFCASSLGDYDEEFFGPGTRLTVL.

This clonotype was recorded at least ten times. The V call is TRBV3-1, the J call TRBJ2-1; D remains unclear. Between the trimmed V and J ends, which lost 1 base and 2 bases, there was a span of 9 bases. CDR1 LGHDT and CDR2 YNNKEL come from the germline V gene (reference sequence). This CDR3 has 15 residues. CDR3 residues: CASSQGATAYNEQFF. CDR3 in DNA: TGTGCCAGCAGCCAAGGAGCTACAGCCTACAATGAGCAGTTCTTC.

With regard to this clonotype: The CDR3 end shows no conserved phenylalanine or tryptophan, and so a read error is likely. The DNA is left out, because the CDR3 cannot be placed on it with certainty; the CDR3 is given as TCRdb lists it. The chain recombines TRBV2 with TRBJ1-1. The CDR3 spans 13 amino acids, including both terminal residues. CDR1 and CDR2 from the germline V gene are SNHLY and FYNNEI. CDR3 protein: CASSVLQDTYDYY.

The chain couples TRBV6-6 to TRBJ1-2; 11 nucleotides agree with TRBD1. The germline V gene has CDR1 MNHNY and CDR2 SVGAGI (reference sequence). V lost 7 bases to trimming and J lost 8 bases; unmatched junction nucleotides: 6. This CDR3 spans 13 amino acids. The CDR3 DNA reads TGTGCCAGCACAGGACAGGGGGCTCAGGGCTACACCTTC. Translation: CASTGQGAQGYTF.

This clonotype appeared a single time. The J gene is TRBJ2-2, the V gene TRBV7-3, with 7 bases identical to TRBD1. The CDR3 totals 15 residues. CDR1 SGHTA and CDR2 FQGTGA come from the germline V gene. Trimming took 6 bases from V and 13 from J; bases not matched to a gene: 17. CDR3 residues: CASSSRGTECGALFF. CDR3 in DNA: TGTGCCAGCAGTAGCAGGGGGACGGAGTGCGGCGCGCTGTTTTTT.

The V call is TRBV29-1, the J call TRBJ1-2; 7 nucleotides match TRBD1. J was trimmed by 4 bases and V by 7 bases; bases with no gene match: 9. The length of the CDR3 is 13 residues. The V gene's germline CDR1 is SQVTM and CDR2 ANQGSEA. CDR3 loop: CSAWTGMGYGYTF. CDR3 in DNA: TGCAGCGCCTGGACAGGAATGGGCTATGGCTACACCTTC. The whole variable domain, filled in from reference TRBV29-1 and TRBJ1-2, reads SAVISQKPSRDICQRGTSLTIQCQVDSQVTMMFWYRQQPGQSLTLIATANQGSEATYESGFVIDKFPISRPNLTFSTLTVSNMSPEDSSIYLCSAWTGMGYGYTFGSGTRLTVV.

This rearrangement joins TRBV20-1 to TRBJ2-5, with 7 bases matching TRBD2. The ends lost 1 base at V and 2 bases at J; junction bases unmatched: 4. The CDR3 is 14 residues long. In germline, CDR1 is DFQATT, CDR2 SNEGSKA (reference sequence). Here the CDR3 DNA reads TGCAGTGCTAGAGCTGGGGGGGTGCAAGAGACCCAGTACTTC. Protein: CSARAGGVQETQYF.

This rearrangement joins TRBV2 to TRBJ2-7; 10 bases map to TRBD2. Trimming at V came to 4 bases and at J to 8 bases, leaving 11 bases not matched to a gene. The germline V gene has CDR1 SNHLY and CDR2 FYNNEI. The CDR3 runs 15 residues. This CDR3 is CASSGVMLAGVKQYF. In nucleotides, the CDR3 is TGTGCCAGCAGTGGGGTTATGCTAGCGGGAGTGAAGCAGTACTTC. Combining the CDR3 with reference TRBV2 and TRBJ2-7 gives the whole variable domain EPEVTQTPSHQVTQMGQEVILRCVPISNHLYFYWYRQILGQKVEFLVSFYNNEISEKSEIFDDQFSVERPDGSNFTLKIRSTKLEDSAMYFCASSGVMLAGVKQYFGPGTRLTVT.

Notes on this clonotype: One junction end disagrees with the germline gene, perhaps due to a read error. The chain carries TRBV7-2 and TRBJ2-5, with TRBD2 matching over 7 bases. The CDR3 loop spans 14 amino acids. The V gene's germline CDR1 is SGHTA and CDR2 FQGNSA. This chain's CDR3 is CASSCEGGDQPQYF. In nucleotides, the CDR3 is TGTGCCAGCAGCTGCGAGGGAGGGGATCAGCCCCAGTATTTC.

The chain combines TRBV19 with TRBJ1-1; D call uncertain. CDR1 and CDR2 (germline): LNHDA, SQIVND (reference sequence). The CDR3 is 13 amino acids. Trimming shortened V by 5 bases and J by 0 bases, and 7 bases separated the two germline ends. For the CDR3, the DNA is TGTGCCAGTAGTCAGACTTTGAACACTGAAGCTTTCTTT. It yields the protein CASSQTLNTEAFF.

This chain joins TRBV9 and TRBJ1-6; maybe TRBD1 (5 bases). V gave up 0 bases and J gave up 9 bases, with 7 bases separating them. The length of the CDR3 is 13 residues. Per the germline V gene, CDR1 is SGDLS and CDR2 is YYNGEE. For the CDR3, the DNA is TGTGCCAGCAGCGTAGCCGACAGTTCACCCCTCCACTTT. Translation: CASSVADSSPLHF. The full variable domain, in which reference TRBV9 and TRBJ1-6 provide the parts outside the CDR3, is DSGVTQTPKHLITATGQRVTLRCSPRSGDLSVYWYQQSLDQGLQFLIQYYNGEERAKGNILERFSAQQFPDLHSELNLSSLELGDSALYFCASSVADSSPLHFGNGTRLTVT.

This clonotype was seen once. The rearrangement links TRBV7-8 to TRBJ2-3; tentatively, D is TRBD2 (5 bases). Between the trimmed V and J ends, which lost 0 bases and 12 bases, there was a span of 19 bases. Germline CDR1 SGHVS, CDR2 FQNEAQ. The CDR3 consists of 15 residues. DNA for the CDR3: TGTGCCAGCAGCTTAGCGCGGGTCCGCCCAACTTATCAGTATTTT. Translating it yields CASSLARVRPTYQYF.

As regards this clonotype: One junction end does not reproduce the germline sequence, and a read error may be involved. This chain connects TRBV2 to TRBJ2-5; 9 bases align to TRBD2. The CDR3 covers 16 residues. Germline CDR1 and CDR2: SNHLY and FYNNEI. The CDR3 nucleotides are TGCGCCAGCAGCCAAGCGAGCGGGGGGTCGAAAGAGACCCAGTACTTC. It specifies CASSQASGGSKETQYF.

This clonotype was recorded many times. V gene TRBV3-1 combines with J gene TRBJ2-7, with D maybe TRBD1 (5 bases). V was cut by 3 bases and J by 3 bases, with 6 bases left in between. The CDR3 runs to 12 residues. Germline V gene data show CDR1 as LGHDT and CDR2 as YNNKEL (reference sequence). DNA for the CDR3: TGTGCCAGCAGCCACACAGGCTACGAGCAGTACTTC. Amino acids: CASSHTGYEQYF.

For this clonotype: This is likely a read error, given that the CDR3 carries no conserved phenylalanine or tryptophan at its end. No DNA is shown, since the ends of the CDR3 on it are uncertain; the CDR3 is the one TCRdb lists. CDR3: CASSFQGFERPST. The V gene is TRBV7-7, the J gene TRBJ2-3; the DNA was not compared with TRBD1, the D call given in the table. The V gene's germline CDR1 is SSHAT and CDR2 FNYEAQ (reference sequence). The CDR3 numbers 13 amino acids, ends counted.

V gene TRBV20-1 combines with J gene TRBJ2-5; D perhaps matches TRBD2 (6 bases). The end of the DNA is better explained by TRBJ2-7, so the J call may be wrong. CDR3 length equals 14 residues. Germline V CDR1 and CDR2: DFQATT, SNEGSKA (reference sequence). The CDR3 reads CSARRRGTDYEQYF. The CDR3, as DNA: TGCAGTGCTAGGAGACGGGGGACGGATTACGAGCAGTACTTC.

Notes on this clonotype: The CDR3 end shows no conserved phenylalanine or tryptophan, and so a read error is likely. The V gene is TRBV4-2, the J gene TRBJ2-7; 7 positions match TRBD1. The germline CDR1 and CDR2 sequences are LGHNA and YNFKEQ. Trimming at V came to 4 bases and at J to 3 bases, leaving 6 bases not matched to a gene. The CDR3 extends over 14 amino acids. The DNA for the CDR3 is TGTGCCAGCAGCCGCGGACAGGAGAACTACGAGCAGTACCTC. Translated, it gives CASSRGQENYEQYL.

This clonotype was seen many times. CDR3 loop: CASSLESVVYGYTF. CDR3 nucleotides: TGCGCCAGCAGCTTAGAATCGGTAGTCTATGGCTACACCTTC. V and J are TRBV5-1 and TRBJ1-2; D unclear. Germline loops: CDR1 SGHRS, CDR2 YFSETQ. V was shortened by 2 bases and J by 4 bases, with 12 bases between the two germline ends. CDR3 length: 14 residues. Variable domain in full (rest from reference TRBV5-1 and TRBJ1-2): KAGVTQTPRYLIKTRGQQVTLSCSPISGHRSVSWYQQTPGQGLQFLFEYFSETQRNKGNFPGRFSGRQFSNSRSEMNVSTLELGDSALYLCASSLESVVYGYTFGSGTRLTVV.

This clonotype showed up many times. The chain links TRBV6-6 to TRBJ1-1; unclear D gene. The CDR3 length is 13 residues. Germline V gene data show CDR1 as MNHNY and CDR2 as SVGAGI (reference sequence). V dropped 6 bases and J dropped 4 bases, with 12 bases sitting between them. As DNA, the CDR3 is TGTGCCAGCAGGCACCCCGCCGGCACTGAAGCTTTCTTT. It codes for CASRHPAGTEAFF.

This clonotype appeared many times. The gene calls are TRBV20-1 and TRBJ2-3; 9 nucleotides align to TRBD2. V dropped 1 base and J dropped 0; count of bases not matched to a gene: 8. In germline, CDR1 is DFQATT, CDR2 SNEGSKA (reference sequence). CDR3 length: 17 residues. In DNA form, the CDR3 reads TGCAGTGCTAGAGGCAGACTAGCGGATGCTAGCACAGATACGCAGTATTTT. This translates into CSARGRLADASTDTQYF.